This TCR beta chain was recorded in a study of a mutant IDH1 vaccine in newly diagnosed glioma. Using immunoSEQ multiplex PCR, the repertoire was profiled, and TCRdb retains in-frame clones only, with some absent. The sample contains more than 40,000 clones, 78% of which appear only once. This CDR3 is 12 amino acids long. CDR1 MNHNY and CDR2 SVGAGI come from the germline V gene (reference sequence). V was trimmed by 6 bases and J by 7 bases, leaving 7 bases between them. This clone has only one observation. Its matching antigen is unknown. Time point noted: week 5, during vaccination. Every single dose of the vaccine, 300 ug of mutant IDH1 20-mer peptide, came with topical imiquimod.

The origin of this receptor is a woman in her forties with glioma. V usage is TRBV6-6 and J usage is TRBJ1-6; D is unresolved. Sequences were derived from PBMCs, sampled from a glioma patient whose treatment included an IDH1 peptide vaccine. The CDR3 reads CASRKENSPLHF. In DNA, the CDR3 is TGTGCCAGCAGGAAAGAGAATTCACCCCTCCACTTT.